Below are 17 T cell receptor beta chains sequenced from a single sample in a study of T cell responses to AZD1222 COVID-19 vaccine. The repertoire was sequenced with immunoSEQ multiplex PCR; TCRdb's copy has only in-frame clones and lacks some. The repertoire holds tens of thousands of clones, approximately 90% seen once, with approximately 5.3% in the top ten. Sequences were derived from peripheral blood, sampled 28 days after the second AZD1222 dose. These receptors all stem from an adult who received the AZD1222 COVID-19 vaccine.

This clone was observed once. The chain is built from TRBV2 and TRBJ2-3, with 11 bases lining up with TRBD2. The germline CDR1 and CDR2 sequences are SNHLY and FYNNEI. This CDR3 is 18 amino acids long. Trimming at V came to 9 bases and at J to 3 bases, leaving 17 bases not matched to a gene. The CDR3 DNA reads TGTGCCAGTCTTAGCGGGGGGGCTCGAAACGTACCTACAGATACGCAGTATTTT. Its translation: CASLSGGARNVPTDTQYF. The full variable domain, completed using reference TRBV2 and TRBJ2-3, is EPEVTQTPSHQVTQMGQEVILRCVPISNHLYFYWYRQILGQKVEFLVSFYNNEISEKSEIFDDQFSVERPDGSNFTLKIRSTKLEDSAMYFCASLSGGARNVPTDTQYFGPGTRLTVL.

CDR3 amino acids: CASTRDRGNSPLHF. As DNA, the CDR3 is TGTGCCAGCACCCGGGACAGGGGGAATTCACCCCTCCACTTT. The J gene is TRBJ1-6, the V gene TRBV6-6; 11 positions agree with TRBD1. Germline V gene data show CDR1 as MNHNY and CDR2 as SVGAGI (reference sequence). With 7 bases clipped from V and 7 bases from J, the junction kept 3 bases outside the gene matches. This CDR3 region has 14 residues.

This chain uses TRBV5-1 with TRBJ2-5; TRBD1 might be the D (6 bases). CDR1 is SGHRS and CDR2 is YFSETQ in the germline V gene. Trimming stripped 1 base from V and 3 bases from J, with 13 bases between. The CDR3 length is 15 residues. This CDR3 reads CASSLRRGSEETQYF. The CDR3 region has the DNA TGCGCCAGCAGCTTGCGTAGGGGGAGCGAAGAGACCCAGTACTTC.

The gene calls are TRBV6-5 and TRBJ2-7, with a weak D call TRBD1 (6 bases). From germline, CDR1 is MNHEY and CDR2 SVGAGI. The CDR3 contains 14 residues. Trimming took 5 bases from V and 3 from J, leaving 14 bases between them. CDR3 nucleotides: TGTGCCAGCAGTCTGTCGGGACAAATCTACGAGCAGTACTTC. Translation: CASSLSGQIYEQYF.

The rearrangement links TRBV3-1 (or the pseudogene TRBV3-2) to TRBJ1-5; tentative D call: TRBD1 (5 bases). Germline lookup yields CDR1 LGHDT and CDR2 YNNKEL (reference sequence). The CDR3 sequence is 15 residues long. V gave up 6 bases and J gave up 3 bases, with 15 bases separating them. The CDR3 nucleotides are TGTGCCAGCAGTCTGGGACGGATTGACAATCAGCCCCAGCATTTT. This encodes CASSLGRIDNQPQHF.

This chain joins TRBV28 and TRBJ2-7; 7 bases are a match to TRBD1. The CDR3 length is 13 residues. CDR1 and CDR2 from the germline V gene are MDHEN and SYDVKM. V dropped 6 bases and J dropped 3; count of bases not matched to a gene: 5. The DNA of the CDR3 is TGTGCCAGCAGATCCGGGACAGACTACGAGCAGTACTTC. It codes for CASRSGTDYEQYF. The variable domain in full, with the rest retrieved from reference TRBV28 and TRBJ2-7, is DVKVTQSSRYLVKRTGEKVFLECVQDMDHENMFWYRQDPGLGLRLIYFSYDVKMKEKGDIPEGYSVSREKKERFSLILESASTNQTSMYLCASRSGTDYEQYFGPGTRLTVT.

The chain links TRBV5-4 to TRBJ2-7; D not certain. The CDR3 has 13 amino acids. Trimming shortened V by 5 bases and J by 6 bases, and 15 bases separated the two germline ends. Germline V CDR1 and CDR2: SGHNT, YYREEE (reference sequence). Written as DNA, the CDR3 is TGTGCCAGCAGGACCAATCTGGGTCTCGAGCAGTACTTC. Residues: CASRTNLGLEQYF.

The chain joins TRBV5-4 to TRBJ2-7, with 8 bases lining up with TRBD1. CDR1 and CDR2 from the germline V gene are SGHNT and YYREEE (reference sequence). The CDR3 runs to 14 residues. J was trimmed by 3 bases and V by 0 bases; bases with no gene match: 2. The CDR3 nucleotides are TGTGCCAGCAGCTTGGCCGGACAGGGCTACGAGCAGTACTTC. Translated: CASSLAGQGYEQYF.

The J gene is TRBJ1-4, the V gene TRBV5-6; D remains ambiguous. Germline V gene lookup returns CDR1 SGHDT and CDR2 YYEEEE. V was shortened by 0 bases and J by 6 bases, with 6 bases between the two germline ends. The CDR3 runs 13 residues. The CDR3 DNA follows: TGTGCCAGCAGCTTGGCGTTTCATGAAAAACTGTTTTTT. It yields the protein CASSLAFHEKLFF.

The chain is built from TRBV6-5 and TRBJ2-7, with no clear D. V lost 6 bases and J 1 base, leaving 10 bases between the germline ends. CDR1 MNHEY and CDR2 SVGAGI come from the germline V gene. The CDR3 totals 13 residues. The CDR3 DNA reads as TGTGCCAGCAGCCCGACGGTATCCTACGAGCAGTACTTC. It specifies CASSPTVSYEQYF.

DNA for the CDR3: TGTGCCAGCAGTTATAAGAGGAGTCAGACCGGCTACACCTTC. Protein product: CASSYKRSQTGYTF. This chain joins TRBV6-6 and TRBJ1-2; D gene uncertain. V gave up 3 bases and J gave up 8 bases, with 16 bases separating them. The CDR3 is made up of 14 amino acids. Germline lookup yields CDR1 MNHNY and CDR2 SVGAGI (reference sequence).

The chain has TRBV9 and TRBJ1-5; D call uncertain. Trimming shortened V by 1 base and J by 0 bases, and 5 bases separated the two germline ends. Per germline, CDR1 SGDLS and CDR2 YYNGEE. CDR3 length: 14 amino acids. The CDR3 loop reads CASSVPASNQPQHF. CDR3 coding DNA: TGTGCCAGCAGCGTACCCGCTAGCAATCAGCCCCAGCATTTT. The full variable domain, completed using reference TRBV9 and TRBJ1-5, is DSGVTQTPKHLITATGQRVTLRCSPRSGDLSVYWYQQSLDQGLQFLIQYYNGEERAKGNILERFSAQQFPDLHSELNLSSLELGDSALYFCASSVPASNQPQHFGDGTRLSIL.

The chain recombines TRBV28 with TRBJ2-5, with TRBD2 matching over 8 bases. Losses at the gene ends were 4 bases for V and 2 bases for J; bases not matched to a gene: 9. Germline V gives CDR1 MDHEN, CDR2 SYDVKM. This CDR3 contains 16 residues. CDR3: CASSSPGTRKQETQYF. In DNA form, the CDR3 reads TGTGCCAGCAGTTCACCCGGGACTAGGAAACAAGAGACCCAGTACTTC. The whole variable domain, filled in from reference TRBV28 and TRBJ2-5, reads DVKVTQSSRYLVKRTGEKVFLECVQDMDHENMFWYRQDPGLGLRLIYFSYDVKMKEKGDIPEGYSVSREKKERFSLILESASTNQTSMYLCASSSPGTRKQETQYFGPGTRLLVL.

V usage is TRBV6-2 or TRBV6-3 and J usage is TRBJ2-7; the D call may be TRBD1 or TRBD2 (5 bases each). V was pared by 0 bases and J by 3 bases, with 18 bases between. CDR1 is MNHEY and CDR2 is SVGEGT in the germline V gene. The CDR3 consists of 17 residues. The CDR3 reads CASSYSVGHRENYEQYF. In DNA form, the CDR3 reads TGTGCCAGCAGTTACTCGGTTGGACACCGGGAAAACTACGAGCAGTACTTC.

The CDR3 spells CASRGGAGYTF. The DNA for the CDR3 is TGTGCCAGCCGGGGGGGCGCCGGCTACACCTTC. The chain links TRBV6-5 to TRBJ1-2; possible D gene TRBD1, 6 bases. The V gene lost 8 bases and the J gene lost 8 bases, with 12 bases spanning the gap. Per germline, CDR1 MNHEY and CDR2 SVGAGI. The CDR3 is 11 residues long.

This clone came up once. The rearrangement uses TRBV7-6 and TRBJ2-1, with 10 positions matching TRBD1. The germline CDR1 and CDR2 sequences are SGHVS and FNYEAQ. The CDR3 sequence is 16 residues long. J gave up 6 bases and V 4 bases, and 9 bases lay outside the gene matches. The CDR3 sequence is CASSSLSGQGGNEQFF. The CDR3 DNA sequence: TGTGCCAGCAGCTCCTTAAGCGGACAGGGGGGCAATGAGCAGTTCTTC.

This sequence joins TRBV3-1 (or the pseudogene TRBV3-2) and TRBJ2-3; D remains ambiguous. V gave up 5 bases and J gave up 7 bases, with 10 bases separating them. Germline values: CDR1 LGHDT, CDR2 YNNKEL (reference sequence). The CDR3 has 12 amino acids. In nucleotides, the CDR3 is TGTGCCAGCAGCGAGGAATACTATACGCAGTATTTT. It specifies CASSEEYYTQYF.